This is a list of T cell receptor beta chains from one sample in a study of blood T cell repertoires in COVID-19. Sequencing used immunoSEQ multiplex PCR; TCRdb keeps in-frame clones, though not all of them. The sample contains fewer than 250,000 clones, 65% to 90% of which appear only once. The source material was PBMCs or T cells enriched from blood (not recorded which). These receptors were collected from a woman aged 40 to 50 with acute COVID-19. Both conserved end residues are part of each CDR3. D genes are given only for firm matches. Some rows have no size entry. The others give once, few or many, or a class for an expanded clone.

TRBJ2-5	TRBV5-1	NA	NA	TGCGCCAGCAGCTTGAGGGGGGAGACCCAGTACTTC	CASSLRGETQYF
TRBJ2-1	TRBV6-5	NA	NA	TGTGCCAGCAGTTACTCGTCTAGGGGCAATGAGCAGTTCTTC	CASSYSSRGNEQFF
TRBJ2-7	TRBV13	NA	NA	TGTGCCAGCAGCTTAACCCGGGTTTCACCCGAGCAGTACTTC	CASSLTRVSPEQYF
TRBJ1-5	TRBV2	NA	NA	TGTGCCAGCCGAGAGGTGGGGGGAAAGGGCAATCAGCCCCAGCATTTT	CASREVGGKGNQPQHF
TRBJ2-5	TRBV10-3	NA	NA	TGTGCCATCGGGGTCTCCACCGGGATGAAAGAGACCCAGTACTTC	CAIGVSTGMKETQYF
TRBJ2-1	TRBV7-6	NA	NA	TGTGCCAGCAGCCCCTCAGTGGCTTACAATGAGCAGTTCTTC	CASSPSVAYNEQFF
TRBJ2-3	TRBV5-1	NA	NA	TGCGCCAGCCACTCCGGGAAAGATACGCAGTATTTT	CASHSGKDTQYF
TRBJ2-7	TRBV28	NA	TRBD1	TGTGCCAGCAGGGGGGGACAGGGGTCCTACGAGCAGTACTTC	CASRGGQGSYEQYF
TRBJ2-3	TRBV7-2	NA	TRBD1	TGTGCCAGCAGCTTATTCGTCAGGGGGCTCACAGATACGCAGTATTTT	CASSLFVRGLTDTQYF
TRBJ2-1	TRBV11-3	NA	TRBD2	TGTGCCAGCAGCCAGACTAGCGGGAGCGGCTATGAGCAGTTCTTC	CASSQTSGSGYEQFF
TRBJ2-1	TRBV18	NA	NA	TGTGCCAGCTCACCGAGCGTGACAGTCAATGAGCAGTTCTTC	CASSPSVTVNEQFF
TRBJ2-1	TRBV7-9	NA	TRBD2	TGTGCCAGCAGCTTAATACTGCGGGGGGGGTACAATGAGCAGTTCTTC	CASSLILRGGYNEQFF
TRBJ1-1	TRBV27	few	NA	TGTGCCAGCAGTTTATGGTTGGGCAGCCAAGGAGAAGCTTTCTTT	CASSLWLGSQGEAFF
TRBJ1-5	TRBV28	NA	NA	TGTGCCAGCAGTGTGGCCAGGGGTCAGCCCCAGCATTTT	CASSVARGQPQHF
TRBJ2-3	TRBV7-3	NA	TRBD2	TGTGCCAGCACTCTAGCGGGACTGCCCACAGATACGCAGTATTTT	CASTLAGLPTDTQYF
TRBJ2-1	TRBV3-1/TRBV3-2	NA	TRBD2	TGTGCCAGCAGCCCCTTTGTCGGGAGGGTCGTCAATGAGCAGTTCTTC	CASSPFVGRVVNEQFF
TRBJ2-1	TRBV9	NA	TRBD2	TGTGCCAGCAGCGTAGCGGGACTAGCGGGAGAGCACAATGAGCAGTTCTTC	CASSVAGLAGEHNEQFF
TRBJ2-1	TRBV28	NA	NA	TGTGCCAGCAGTTTATTGACGGGGAAGCAGTTCTTC	CASSLLTGKQFF
TRBJ1-2	TRBV3-1/TRBV3-2	NA	NA	TGTGCCAGCAGCCAATCATACTATGGCTACACCTTC	CASSQSYYGYTF
TRBJ2-1	TRBV2	NA	TRBD1	TGTGCCAGCAGCCCTTGGACAGGTGAGCAGTTCTTC	CASSPWTGEQFF
TRBJ2-7	TRBV27	once	TRBD2	TGTGCCAGCACCTACCGTGCGGGGGGATACGAGCAGTACTTC	CASTYRAGGYEQYF
TRBJ2-7	TRBV27	NA	NA	TGTGCCAGCAGTTCACAGGGTCGGGAGCAGTACTTC	CASSSQGREQYF
TRBJ2-1	TRBV5-1	NA	TRBD2	TGCGCCAGCACCCTTAGCGGGAGGGTAAATGAGCAGTTCTTC	CASTLSGRVNEQFF
TRBJ2-7	TRBV7-2	NA	NA	TGTGCCAGCAGCTTAAGGCAGGGAACGTTCCACGAGCAGTACTTC	CASSLRQGTFHEQYF
TRBJ1-1	TRBV10-3	NA	TRBD1	TGTGCCATCAGTGGCTCCGGGACAGGGTCGCTCACTGAAGCTTTCTTT	CAISGSGTGSLTEAFF
TRBJ1-1	TRBV14	NA	TRBD1	TGTGCCAGCAGCCCCAATCTCCGAGGGACAGCCCTGGGGGCTTTCTTT	CASSPNLRGTALGAFF
TRBJ2-5	TRBV7-2	NA	TRBD2	TGTGCCAGCAGCCCTAGCGGGAGGGCCGAGGAGACCCAGTACTTC	CASSPSGRAEETQYF
TRBJ2-2	TRBV30	NA	NA	TGTGCCTGGAGTCTCCCGGGAGTGAACACCGGGGAGCTGTTTTTT	CAWSLPGVNTGELFF
TRBJ2-5	TRBV5-1	NA	NA	TGCGCCAGCAGCTCACAAGAGACCCAGTACTTC	CASSSQETQYF
TRBJ2-1	TRBV29-1	NA	NA	TGCAGCGTTGGTAGGGACTCCGGCTACAATGAGCAGTTCTTC	CSVGRDSGYNEQFF
TRBJ1-3	TRBV6-1	NA	NA	TGTGCCAGCAGTGAAGCCCTCGGGGGAAACACCATATATTTT	CASSEALGGNTIYF
TRBJ1-1	TRBV10-3	NA	NA	TGTGCCATCAGTGAGGTGGAGGGCACTGAAGCTTTCTTT	CAISEVEGTEAFF
TRBJ2-7	TRBV2	NA	NA	TGTGCCAGCAGTGTGGTTGGGGCATCCAAGCACTTC	CASSVVGASKHF
TRBJ2-2	TRBV6-1	NA	NA	TGTGCCAGCAGTGAACTTGCGGGTCCGGACACCGGGGAGCTGTTTTTT	CASSELAGPDTGELFF
TRBJ2-5	TRBV12-3/TRBV12-4	NA	TRBD1	TGTGCCAGCAGTTTAGGACAGGGGGAGACCCAGTACTTC	CASSLGQGETQYF
TRBJ2-1	TRBV19	NA	TRBD2	TGTGCCAGTACATTAGCGGGAGGGTCCTACAATGAGCAGTTCTTC	CASTLAGGSYNEQFF
TRBJ2-1	TRBV19	NA	TRBD1	TGTGCCAGTAGTGTGGCAGGGGGCTACAATGAGCAGTTCTTC	CASSVAGGYNEQFF
TRBJ2-7	TRBV4-1	NA	TRBD2	TGCGCCAGCAGCCAGGGACTAGCGGGACCTTACGAGCAGTACTTC	CASSQGLAGPYEQYF
TRBJ1-1	TRBV5-6	NA	NA	TGTGCCAGCAGCCCCCTGATCGAGGGGAACACTGAAGCTTTCTTT	CASSPLIEGNTEAFF
TRBJ1-5	TRBV27	NA	NA	TGTGCCAGCGGTAAGGTTGGGACTGGCAATCAGCCCCAGCATTTT	CASGKVGTGNQPQHF
TRBJ2-3	TRBV6-2/TRBV6-3	NA	TRBD2	TGTGCCAGCAGTTACAACGTAGGTCTAGCGGGATCCCCTAGCACAGATACGCAGTATTTT	CASSYNVGLAGSPSTDTQYF
TRBJ2-2	TRBV14	NA	TRBD2	TGTGCCAGCAGCCTAGGACTAGCGGGAGTAGACGGCACCGGGGAGCTGTTTTTT	CASSLGLAGVDGTGELFF
TRBJ1-1	TRBV7-2	NA	TRBD1	TGTGCCAGCAGCTTCAGGACAGGTCGCTTGAACACTGAAGCTTTCTTT	CASSFRTGRLNTEAFF
TRBJ1-2	TRBV5-1	NA	NA	TGCGCCAGCAGCCCGAAGGACAGTAACTATGGCTACACCTTC	CASSPKDSNYGYTF
TRBJ1-3	TRBV30	NA	TRBD1	TGTGCCTGGATTAACAGGGGAAATGGAAATTTT	CAWINRGNGNF
TRBJ1-6	TRBV10-3	NA	TRBD1	TGTGCCATCAGCAGAGACCCGGCAGGGGGCGCCGGGTGGTCACCCCTCCACTTT	CAISRDPAGGAGWSPLHF
TRBJ1-2	TRBV5-8	NA	NA	TGTGCCAGCAGCTGGCGTCAGGGGAGCTATGGCTACACCTTC	CASSWRQGSYGYTF